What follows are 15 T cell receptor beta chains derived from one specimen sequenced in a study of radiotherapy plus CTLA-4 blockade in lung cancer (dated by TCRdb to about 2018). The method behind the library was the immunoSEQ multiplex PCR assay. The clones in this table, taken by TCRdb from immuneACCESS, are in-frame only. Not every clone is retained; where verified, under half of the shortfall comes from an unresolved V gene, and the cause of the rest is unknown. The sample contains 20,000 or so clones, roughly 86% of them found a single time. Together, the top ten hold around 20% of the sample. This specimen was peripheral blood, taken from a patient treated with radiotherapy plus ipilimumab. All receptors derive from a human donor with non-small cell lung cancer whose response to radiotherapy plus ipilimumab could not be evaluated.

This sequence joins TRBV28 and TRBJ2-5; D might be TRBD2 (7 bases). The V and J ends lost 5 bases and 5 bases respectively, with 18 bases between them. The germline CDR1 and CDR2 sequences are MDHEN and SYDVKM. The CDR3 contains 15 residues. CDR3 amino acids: CASSPPGGLTETQYF. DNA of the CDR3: TGTGCCAGCAGTCCCCCCGGGGGGCTTACTGAGACCCAGTACTTC.

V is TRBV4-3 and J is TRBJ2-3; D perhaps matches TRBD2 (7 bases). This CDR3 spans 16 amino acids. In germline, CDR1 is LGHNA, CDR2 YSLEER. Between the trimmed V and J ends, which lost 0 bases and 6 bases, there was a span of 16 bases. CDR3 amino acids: CASSQDRGGGRDTQYF. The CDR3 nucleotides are TGCGCCAGCAGCCAAGATCGGGGCGGGGGCCGGGATACGCAGTATTTT.

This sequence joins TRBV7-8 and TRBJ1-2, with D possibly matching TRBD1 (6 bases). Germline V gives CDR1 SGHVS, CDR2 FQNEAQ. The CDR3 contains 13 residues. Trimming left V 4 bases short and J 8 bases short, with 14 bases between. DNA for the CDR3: TGTGCCAGCAGCTCGGACTGGGGGCAGGGCTACACCTTC. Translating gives CASSSDWGQGYTF. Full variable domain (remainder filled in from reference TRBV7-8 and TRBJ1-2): GAGVSQSPRYKVAKRGQDVALRCDPISGHVSLFWYQQALGQGPEFLTYFQNEAQLDKSGLPSDRFFAERPEGSVSTLKIQRTQQEDSAVYLCASSSDWGQGYTFGSGTRLTVV.

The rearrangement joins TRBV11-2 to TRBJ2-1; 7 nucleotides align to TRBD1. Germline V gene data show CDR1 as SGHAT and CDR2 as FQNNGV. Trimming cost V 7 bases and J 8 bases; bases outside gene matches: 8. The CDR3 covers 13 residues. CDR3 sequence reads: CASNSIQGHEQFF. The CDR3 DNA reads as TGTGCCAGCAACTCAATACAGGGGCATGAGCAGTTCTTC.

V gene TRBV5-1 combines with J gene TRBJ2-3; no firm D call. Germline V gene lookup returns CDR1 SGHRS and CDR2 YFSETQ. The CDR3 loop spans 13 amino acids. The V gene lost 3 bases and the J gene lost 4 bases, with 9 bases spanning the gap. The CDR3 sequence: CASSSSVADTQYF. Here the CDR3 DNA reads TGCGCCAGCAGCTCGAGTGTTGCAGATACGCAGTATTTT.

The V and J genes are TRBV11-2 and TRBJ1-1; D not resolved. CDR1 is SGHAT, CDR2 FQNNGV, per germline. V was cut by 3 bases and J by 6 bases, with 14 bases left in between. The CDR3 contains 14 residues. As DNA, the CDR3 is TGTGCCAGCAGCTTCAATAGCAGAAAGTCTGAAGCTTTCTTT. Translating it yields CASSFNSRKSEAFF. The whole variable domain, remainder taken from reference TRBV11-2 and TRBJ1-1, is EAGVAQSPRYKIIEKRQSVAFWCNPISGHATLYWYQQILGQGPKLLIQFQNNGVVDDSQLPKDRFSAERLKGVDSTLKIQPAKLEDSAVYLCASSFNSRKSEAFFGQGTRLTVV.

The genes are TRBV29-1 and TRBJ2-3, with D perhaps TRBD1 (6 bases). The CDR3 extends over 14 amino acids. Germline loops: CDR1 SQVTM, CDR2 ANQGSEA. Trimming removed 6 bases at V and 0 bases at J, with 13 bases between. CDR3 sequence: CSVNEDSSTDTQYF. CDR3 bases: TGCAGCGTCAATGAGGACAGTAGCACAGATACGCAGTATTTT.

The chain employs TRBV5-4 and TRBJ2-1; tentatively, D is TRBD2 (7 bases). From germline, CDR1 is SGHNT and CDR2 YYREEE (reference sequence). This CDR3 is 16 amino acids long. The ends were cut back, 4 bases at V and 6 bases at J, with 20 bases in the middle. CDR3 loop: CASSGWSRGAINEQFF. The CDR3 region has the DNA TGTGCCAGCAGCGGATGGTCTCGGGGGGCAATCAATGAGCAGTTCTTC.

CDR3 nucleotides: TGTGCCAGCAGCCAACGAGGAGGAACCCCGCCCTACGAGCAGTACTTC. Translating it yields CASSQRGGTPPYEQYF. V and J are TRBV7-9 and TRBJ2-7, with D perhaps matching TRBD2 (5 bases). The CDR3 has 16 amino acids. In germline, CDR1 is SEHNR, CDR2 FQNEAQ (reference sequence). Trimming stripped 5 bases from V and 2 bases from J, with 19 bases between. Together with reference TRBV7-9 and TRBJ2-7, the CDR3 gives the full variable domain: DTGVSQNPRHKITKRGQNVTFRCDPISEHNRLYWYRQTLGQGPEFLTYFQNEAQLEKSRLLSDRFSAERPKGSFSTLEIQRTEQGDSAMYLCASSQRGGTPPYEQYFGPGTRLTVT.

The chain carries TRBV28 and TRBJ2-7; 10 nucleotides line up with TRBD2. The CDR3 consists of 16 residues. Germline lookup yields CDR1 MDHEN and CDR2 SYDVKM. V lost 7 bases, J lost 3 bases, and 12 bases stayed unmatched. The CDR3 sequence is CASNASGRSALYEQYF. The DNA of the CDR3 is TGTGCCAGCAACGCTAGCGGGAGAAGTGCCCTCTACGAGCAGTACTTC.

The CDR3 region has the DNA TGTGCCACCAGCAGATTCTCAGGGGAAGGCTACACCTTC. It yields the protein CATSRFSGEGYTF. The chain recombines TRBV15 with TRBJ1-2, with D tentatively TRBD1 (6 bases). The length of the CDR3 is 13 residues. The ends were cut back, 2 bases at V and 8 bases at J, with 12 bases in the middle. Per the germline V gene, CDR1 is LNHNV and CDR2 is YYDKDF (reference sequence).

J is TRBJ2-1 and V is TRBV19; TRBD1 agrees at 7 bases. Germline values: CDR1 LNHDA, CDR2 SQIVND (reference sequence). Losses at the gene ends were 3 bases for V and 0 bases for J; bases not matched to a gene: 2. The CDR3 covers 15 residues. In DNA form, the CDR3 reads TGTGCCAGTAGTATCCGGGACAGCTCCTACAATGAGCAGTTCTTC. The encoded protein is CASSIRDSSYNEQFF.

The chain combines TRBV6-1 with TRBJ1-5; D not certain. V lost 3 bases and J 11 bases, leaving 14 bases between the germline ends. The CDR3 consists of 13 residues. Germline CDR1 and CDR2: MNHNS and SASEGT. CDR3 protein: CASSDPGVGSQHF. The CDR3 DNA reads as TGTGCCAGCAGTGATCCCGGGGTAGGGTCCCAGCATTTT.

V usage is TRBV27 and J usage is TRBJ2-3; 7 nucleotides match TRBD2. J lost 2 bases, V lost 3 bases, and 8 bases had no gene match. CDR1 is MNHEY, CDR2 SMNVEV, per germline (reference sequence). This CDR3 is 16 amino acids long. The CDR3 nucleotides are TGTGCCAGCAGTTTCCGGGATAGCGGGTTCACAGATACGCAGTATTTT. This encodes CASSFRDSGFTDTQYF.

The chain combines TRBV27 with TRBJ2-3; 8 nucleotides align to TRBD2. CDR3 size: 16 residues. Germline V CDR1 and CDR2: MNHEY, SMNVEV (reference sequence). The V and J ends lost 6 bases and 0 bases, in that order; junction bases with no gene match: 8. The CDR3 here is CASRSTGTRSTDTQYF. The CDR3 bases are TGTGCCAGCAGGTCGACCGGGACTAGGAGCACAGATACGCAGTATTTT.